This T cell receptor beta chain was recorded in a study of T-cell memory formation after mild COVID-19. TCRdb analysed the 5' RACE reads with MiXCR anew, one entry per CDR3 protein. The profile shows under 250,000 distinct CDR3 sequences, 15% of them singletons. The CDR3 has 15 residues. CDR1 and CDR2 from the germline V gene are MGHRA and YSYEKL. V was pared by 3 bases and J by 1 base, with 12 bases between. This clonotype was seen repeatedly, ten times or more. Sequencing input: PBMCs or a T cell subset sorted from them (not recorded which). V and J are TRBV4-1 and TRBJ1-1, with a possible D match to TRBD1 (5 bases). This receptor was taken from an adult woman who had mild COVID-19 (a few samples of this study predate the infection). Cell type and time point are not known. CDR3 in DNA: TGCGCCAGCAGCCAGCGGGGGGGAAGGAACACTGAAGCTTTCTTT. Amino acids: CASSQRGGRNTEAFF.